The entry that follows covers one T cell receptor (beta chain) sequence. The sample originates from a study of cytomegalovirus exposure and HLA in healthy donors. CDR1 MGHRA and CDR2 YSYEKL come from the germline V gene. J gave up 2 bases and V 1 base, and 3 bases lay outside the gene matches. The CDR3 runs to 15 residues. Researchers ran the PCR with 60 Vbeta and 13 Jbeta primers. TCRdb's table, derived via immunoSEQ multiplex PCR, lists solely in-frame clones and lacks some. The profile shows around 300,000 clones, around two thirds of them singletons. Sequencing input: PBMCs. The clonotype was recovered from a female donor in good health and CMV-seronegative. The V call is TRBV4-1, the J call TRBJ2-7, with 9 bases matching TRBD1. CDR3 coding DNA: TGCGCCAGCAGCCAAGGACAGGGGGAGCCCTACGAGCAGTACTTC. Encoded protein: CASSQGQGEPYEQYF.